The next 18 T cell receptor beta chains were all read from a single sample in a study of T-cell reconstitution after alpha-beta-depleted transplantation in children. As it was prepared, the TCRbeta library received unique molecular identifiers. A single record per CDR3 protein comes from TCRdb applying MiXCR to the PCR reads. The repertoire holds more than 450,000 distinct CDR3 sequences, with 15% to 20% as singletons. The sequencing here drew on PBMCs from the stem cell graft donor, taken from the stem cell graft. These receptors all stem from a human donor who donated a stem cell graft to a child with acute lymphoblastic leukemia.

The chain is built from TRBV4-1 and TRBJ1-5; D remains ambiguous. The CDR3 is made up of 16 amino acids. Germline CDR1 MGHRA, CDR2 YSYEKL. Trimming cost V 0 bases and J 0 bases, with 9 bases left between them. The chain's CDR3 is CASSQDRPNSNQPQHF. The CDR3 DNA follows: TGCGCCAGCAGCCAAGACCGGCCGAATAGCAATCAGCCCCAGCATTTT.

This sequence joins TRBV19 and TRBJ2-1, with D maybe TRBD2 (6 bases). Germline CDR1 LNHDA, CDR2 SQIVND (reference sequence). The germline V and J ends were trimmed by 4 bases and 3 bases, with 7 bases remaining between them. The CDR3 consists of 13 residues. CDR3 in DNA: TGTGCCAGTAGTACGACTAGCTACAATGAGCAGTTCTTC. Its translation is CASSTTSYNEQFF.

The sample holds many counts of this clonotype. The CDR3 sequence is CASSWDRGQPQHF. CDR3 bases: TGTGCCAGCAGCTGGGACAGGGGTCAGCCCCAGCATTTT. The chain has TRBV11-2 and TRBJ1-5, with 10 bases lining up with TRBD1. With V trimmed by 4 bases and J by 6 bases, 0 bases remained unmatched. Germline V gene data show CDR1 as SGHAT and CDR2 as FQNNGV. The CDR3 is 13 residues long.

The V and J genes are TRBV13 and TRBJ2-7; the D call may be TRBD1 or TRBD2 (5 bases each). The CDR3 has 13 residues. Germline V gene lookup returns CDR1 PRHDT and CDR2 FYEKMQ (reference sequence). With 4 bases removed from V and 9 bases from J, the gap between germline ends came to 16 bases. Written as DNA, the CDR3 is TGTGCCAGCAGCTCGGCCGAGGCAGGGACGCAGTACTTC. It specifies CASSSAEAGTQYF. The full variable domain, in which reference TRBV13 and TRBJ2-7 provide the parts outside the CDR3, is AAGVIQSPRHLIKEKRETATLKCYPIPRHDTVYWYQQGPGQDPQFLISFYEKMQSDKGSIPDRFSAQQFSDYHSELNMSSLELGDSALYFCASSSAEAGTQYFGPGTRLTVT.

The chain joins TRBV19 to TRBJ2-1; the D call may be TRBD1 or TRBD2 (5 bases each). Germline V gives CDR1 LNHDA, CDR2 SQIVND (reference sequence). The CDR3 loop spans 14 amino acids. Between the trimmed V and J ends, which lost 4 bases and 5 bases, there was a span of 12 bases. The CDR3 loop is CASSTWGSHNEQFF. In nucleotides, the CDR3 is TGTGCCAGTAGTACTTGGGGGTCCCACAATGAGCAGTTCTTC.

This sequence joins TRBV6-5 and TRBJ2-7, with D unresolved. CDR3 size: 12 residues. Germline lookup yields CDR1 MNHEY and CDR2 SVGAGI. V was trimmed by 8 bases and J by 4 bases, leaving 12 bases between them. CDR3 region: CASGSPLYEQYF. As DNA, the CDR3 is TGTGCCAGCGGATCCCCCCTATACGAGCAGTACTTC.

This clonotype has just a few counts. The chain carries TRBV12-3 or TRBV12-4 and TRBJ1-3; D not certain. This CDR3 has 13 residues. V was cut by 6 bases and J by 0 bases, with 6 bases left in between. The CDR3 DNA is TGTGCCAGCAGGAAGTCCTCTGGAAACACCATATATTTT. As protein: CASRKSSGNTIYF.

The chain couples TRBV12-3 or TRBV12-4 to TRBJ2-3; the D is unclear. The CDR3 covers 15 residues. Trimming left V 5 bases short and J 4 bases short, with 16 bases between. DNA of the CDR3: TGTGCCAGCAGTGCGAAAGAAGCAGGCCCAGATACGCAGTATTTT. Amino acids: CASSAKEAGPDTQYF.

The chain has TRBV21-1 and TRBJ2-7; the D call TRBD1 from the table was never checked on the DNA. TRBV21-1 is a listed pseudogene. The CDR3 consists of 15 residues. CDR3 region: CASNPPATVSYEQYF. Written as DNA, the CDR3 is TGTGCCAGCAATCCACCGGCGACAGTCTCCTACGAGCAGTACTTC.

A few counts support this clonotype. V and J are TRBV29-1 and TRBJ2-1, with D perhaps TRBD1 or TRBD2 (5 bases each). CDR3 size: 14 residues. The V gene's germline CDR1 is SQVTM and CDR2 ANQGSEA. The V end lost 1 base, the J end lost 9 bases, and 16 bases lay between the germline ends. DNA for the CDR3: TGCAGCGTTGAAGGCGGCAGGGTGGGGAGTGAGCAGTTCTTC. Translated, it gives CSVEGGRVGSEQFF.

This clonotype was observed a few times. The gene calls are TRBV10-3 and TRBJ2-7; perhaps TRBD1 as D (5 bases). Germline-derived CDR1 and CDR2 are ENHRY and SYGVKD. The CDR3 is 13 amino acids. The V and J ends lost 4 bases and 0 bases respectively, with 7 bases between them. CDR3 nucleotides: TGTGCCATCAGTGCGGACATCTCCTACGAGCAGTACTTC. This codes for CAISADISYEQYF.

This clonotype was found a few times. The chain couples TRBV24-1 to TRBJ1-2, with no clear D. The CDR3 runs to 13 residues. Germline V gene sequence: CDR1 KGHDR, CDR2 SFDVKD. Deletions cut 5 bases from V and 3 bases from J, with 9 bases between. CDR3 residues: CATSGPWDYGYTF. CDR3 sequence (DNA): TGTGCCACCAGTGGGCCCTGGGACTATGGCTACACCTTC.

This clonotype was counted a few times. The chain employs TRBV18 and TRBJ2-5, with unresolved D. This CDR3 is 13 amino acids long. Trimming removed 0 bases from V and 5 bases from J, with 7 bases in between. CDR1 KGHSH and CDR2 LQKENI come from the germline V gene. CDR3 coding DNA: TGTGCCAGCTCACCACCAGGTTTCGAGACCCAGTACTTC. It translates to CASSPPGFETQYF.

This chain uses TRBV6-1 with TRBJ2-5; no firm D call. Germline V gene sequence: CDR1 MNHNS, CDR2 SASEGT. This CDR3 comprises 15 residues. V was cut by 4 bases and J by 5 bases, with 17 bases left in between. CDR3 DNA: TGTGCCAGCAGTGGGCACCTTATCTCGATTGAGACCCAGTACTTC. The encoded protein is CASSGHLISIETQYF.

The chain uses TRBV29-1 and TRBJ2-1; 10 bases fit TRBD2. The CDR3 covers 15 residues. V shed 3 bases, J shed 13 bases, and the junction held 15 bases outside the gene matches. The germline V gene encodes CDR1 SQVTM and CDR2 ANQGSEA. CDR3: CSVDRTSGPFFHQFF. The CDR3 region has the DNA TGCAGCGTTGACCGGACTAGCGGACCCTTTTTTCATCAGTTCTTC.

This clonotype occurred many times. The chain couples TRBV4-2 to TRBJ2-5, with TRBD2 identical over 11 bases. The germline V gene has CDR1 LGHNA and CDR2 YNFKEQ. Losses at the gene ends were 2 bases for V and 5 bases for J; bases not matched to a gene: 4. The CDR3 consists of 15 residues. CDR3 nucleotides: TGTGCCAGCAGCCAACGCCCTAGCGGGAGGGAGACCCAGTACTTC. This sequence encodes CASSQRPSGRETQYF.

This clonotype has a handful of counts. This chain joins TRBV2 and TRBJ1-4, with D unclear. The CDR3 is made up of 13 amino acids. Trimming left V 6 bases short and J 5 bases short, with 10 bases between. The germline V gene encodes CDR1 SNHLY and CDR2 FYNNEI. CDR3 sequence reads: CASSRGENEKLFF. CDR3 in DNA: TGTGCCAGCAGCAGAGGCGAGAATGAAAAACTGTTTTTT.

J is TRBJ2-3 and V is TRBV12-3 or TRBV12-4; D gene ambiguous. This CDR3 comprises 12 residues. V gave up 1 base and J gave up 9 bases, with 8 bases separating them. The CDR3 bases are TGTGCCAGCAGTTTAGGGAAAGGCACGCAGTATTTT. Its protein product is CASSLGKGTQYF.